This entry features one TCR beta chain sequence. Its specificity is not known. The CDR3 runs 11 residues. These data are taken from a study of T cell responses to AZD1222 COVID-19 vaccine. Study findings and constraints: Seropositive status at baseline applied to only a handful of AZD1222 recipients.

TCRdb's table, derived via immunoSEQ multiplex PCR, lists solely in-frame clones and lacks some. The data hold over 100,000 clones, with around 86% observed a single time. The receptor's source is an adult in good health. The chain employs TRBV21-1 and TRBJ2-3; the D segment call TRBD2 is taken from the table without a DNA check. TRBV21-1 represents a pseudogene. The source was peripheral blood, collected on day 0 of AZD1222 vaccination. CDR3 coding DNA: TGTGCCCAGCGCCGGTTTGATACGCAGTATTTT. Its protein is CAQRRFDTQYF.